This T cell receptor beta chain was observed in a study of blood T cell repertoires in COVID-19. The ends were cut back, 5 bases at V and 8 bases at J, with 12 bases in the middle. CDR1 and CDR2 (germline): LGHNA, YNFKEQ. This CDR3 has 12 residues. All enrollees were roughly 18 to 90 years old and from roughly 26 US areas. Cohort assignment relied on participant-reported clinical history. Repertoires were generated with immunoSEQ multiplex PCR, while TCRdb's copy carries only in-frame clones and drops some. This sample has 200,000 to 250,000 clones; roughly four fifths occur once, and the top ten carry 3% to 3.5%.

Specimen: PBMCs or T cells enriched from blood (not recorded which). The sequence came from a woman aged 55 to 70 who had recovered from COVID-19. The chain couples TRBV4-2 to TRBJ1-2, with D hard to call. The CDR3 is CASSALADGYTF. For the CDR3, the DNA is TGTGCCAGCAGCGCCCTAGCCGACGGCTACACCTTC.